The rows below give T cell receptor beta chains drawn from one sample of a study of cytomegalovirus exposure and HLA in healthy donors. Libraries were prepared by immunoSEQ multiplex PCR; TCRdb keeps only in-frame clonotypes and omits some of them. The sample shows about 71,000 clones, about 95% of them seen only once. The sample taken for sequencing was PBMCs. The receptors were sampled from a woman younger than 30 in good health and CMV-seronegative. The conserved cysteine and the conserved F or W are not part of the CDR3 here. The order of the fields is J gene, V gene, CDR3 protein.

J gene: TRBJ2-1
V gene: TRBV28
CDR3 protein: ASSSPVAGGPVHEQF

J gene: TRBJ2-2
V gene: TRBV5-1
CDR3 protein: ASSLESGGRSGELF

J gene: TRBJ1-2
V gene: TRBV29-1
CDR3 protein: SVTADSYGYT

J gene: TRBJ1-1
V gene: TRBV6-5
CDR3 protein: ASSFADSLNTEAF

J gene: TRBJ1-3
V gene: TRBV19
CDR3 protein: ASSSLRGTSSGNTIY

J gene: TRBJ1-5
V gene: TRBV6-5
CDR3 protein: ASSPGQHNQSQH

J gene: TRBJ2-5
V gene: TRBV18
CDR3 protein: ASSTIGVVGETQY

J gene: TRBJ1-2
V gene: TRBV7-9
CDR3 protein: ASSLETGDYGYT

J gene: TRBJ2-1
V gene: TRBV4-1
CDR3 protein: ASSPEGTGWNEQF

J gene: TRBJ2-1
V gene: TRBV10-3
CDR3 protein: AISDEREGLDEQF